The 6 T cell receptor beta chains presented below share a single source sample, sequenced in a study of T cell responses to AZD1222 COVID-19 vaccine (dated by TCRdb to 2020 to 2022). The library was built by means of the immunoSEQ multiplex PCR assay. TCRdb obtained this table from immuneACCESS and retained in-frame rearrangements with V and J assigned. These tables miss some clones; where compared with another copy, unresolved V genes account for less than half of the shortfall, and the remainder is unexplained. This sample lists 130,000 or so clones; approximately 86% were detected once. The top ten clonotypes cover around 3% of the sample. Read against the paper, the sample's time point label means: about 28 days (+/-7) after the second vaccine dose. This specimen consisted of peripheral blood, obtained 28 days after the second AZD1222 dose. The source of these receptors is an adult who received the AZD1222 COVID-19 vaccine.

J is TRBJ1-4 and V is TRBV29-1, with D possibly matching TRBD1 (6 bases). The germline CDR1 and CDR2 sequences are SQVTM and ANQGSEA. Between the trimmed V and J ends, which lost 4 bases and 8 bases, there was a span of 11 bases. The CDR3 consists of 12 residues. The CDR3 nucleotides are TGCAGCGTTGTACAGGGAGGGGAAAAACTGTTTTTT. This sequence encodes CSVVQGGEKLFF.

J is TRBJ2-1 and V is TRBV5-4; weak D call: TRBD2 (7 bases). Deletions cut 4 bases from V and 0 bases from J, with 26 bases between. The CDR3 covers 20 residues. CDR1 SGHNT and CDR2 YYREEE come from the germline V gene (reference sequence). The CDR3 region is CASSPPRGMGGGSSYNEQFF. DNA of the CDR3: TGTGCCAGCAGCCCCCCTCGTGGAATGGGGGGGGGCTCCTCCTACAATGAGCAGTTCTTC.

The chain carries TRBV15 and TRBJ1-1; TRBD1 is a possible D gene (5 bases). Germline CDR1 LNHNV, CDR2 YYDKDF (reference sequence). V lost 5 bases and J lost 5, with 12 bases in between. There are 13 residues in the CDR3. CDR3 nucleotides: TGTGCCACCAGCGGTCGGGGCAGGACTGAAGCTTTCTTT. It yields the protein CATSGRGRTEAFF.

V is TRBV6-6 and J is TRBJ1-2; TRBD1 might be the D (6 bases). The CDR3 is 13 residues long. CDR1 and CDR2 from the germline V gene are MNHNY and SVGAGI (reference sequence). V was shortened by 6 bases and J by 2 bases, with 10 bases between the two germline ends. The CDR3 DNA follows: TGTGCCAGCAGCGTAGACAGGAACTATGGCTACACCTTC. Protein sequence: CASSVDRNYGYTF.

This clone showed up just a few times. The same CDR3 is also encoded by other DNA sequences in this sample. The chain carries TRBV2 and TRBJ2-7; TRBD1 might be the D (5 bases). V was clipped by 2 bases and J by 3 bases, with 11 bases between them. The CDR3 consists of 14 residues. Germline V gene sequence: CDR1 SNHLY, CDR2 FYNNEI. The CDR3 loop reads CASSERGRVYEQYF. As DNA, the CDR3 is TGTGCCAGCAGTGAACGCGGCAGGGTCTACGAGCAGTACTTC.

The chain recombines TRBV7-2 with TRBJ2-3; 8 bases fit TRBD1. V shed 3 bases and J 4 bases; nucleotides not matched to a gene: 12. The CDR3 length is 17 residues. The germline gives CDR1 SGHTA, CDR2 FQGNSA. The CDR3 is CASSFTGAGGAADTQYF. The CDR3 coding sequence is TGTGCCAGCAGCTTCACCGGGGCAGGGGGCGCAGCAGATACGCAGTATTTT. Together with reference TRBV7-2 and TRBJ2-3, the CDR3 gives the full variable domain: GAGVSQSPSNKVTEKGKDVELRCDPISGHTALYWYRQSLGQGLEFLIYFQGNSAPDKSGLPSDRFSAERTGGSVSTLTIQRTQQEDSAVYLCASSFTGAGGAADTQYFGPGTRLTVL.